This T cell receptor (beta chain) was sequenced in a study of monozygotic twins with inflammatory bowel disease. The CDR3 is made up of 15 amino acids. The germline gives CDR1 MDHEN, CDR2 SYDVKM. TCRdb processed the 5' RACE reads again and assigns one entry to each CDR3 protein, with no DNA. The specimen's table records 150,000 to 200,000 distinct CDR3 sequences. Source material: blood. V and J are TRBV28 and TRBJ2-2. The clonotype comes from a human donor with ulcerative colitis or Crohn's disease, or a healthy co-twin of an affected twin (not recorded which). This CDR3 reads CASSPKLGGTGELFF.